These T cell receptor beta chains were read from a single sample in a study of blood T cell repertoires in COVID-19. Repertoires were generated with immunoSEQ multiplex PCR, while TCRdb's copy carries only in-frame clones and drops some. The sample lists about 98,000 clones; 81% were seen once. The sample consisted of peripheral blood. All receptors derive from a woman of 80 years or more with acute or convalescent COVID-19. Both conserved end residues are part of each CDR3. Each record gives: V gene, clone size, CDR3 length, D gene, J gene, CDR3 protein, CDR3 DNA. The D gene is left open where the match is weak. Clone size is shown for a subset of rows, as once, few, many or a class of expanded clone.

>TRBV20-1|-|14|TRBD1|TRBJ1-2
CSASSGTGRYGYTF
TGCAGTGCTAGTTCGGGGACAGGGCGTTATGGCTACACCTTC
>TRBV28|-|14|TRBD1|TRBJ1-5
CASNRRDRAQPQHF
TGTGCCAGCAATCGCCGGGACAGGGCCCAGCCCCAGCATTTT
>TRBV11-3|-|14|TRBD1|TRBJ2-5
CASSFGTDKETQYF
TGTGCCAGCAGCTTTGGGACAGACAAAGAGACCCAGTACTTC
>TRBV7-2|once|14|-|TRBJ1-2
CASSQAGGLGGYTF
TGTGCCAGCAGCCAGGCGGGGGGGTTGGGTGGCTACACCTTC
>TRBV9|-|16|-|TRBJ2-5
CASSVDAGGRQETQYF
TGTGCCAGCAGCGTCGACGCCGGGGGGCGGCAAGAGACCCAGTACTTC
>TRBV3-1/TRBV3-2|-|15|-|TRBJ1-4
CASSYTGSTNEKLFF
TGTGCCAGCAGCTATACAGGGTCAACTAATGAAAAACTGTTTTTT
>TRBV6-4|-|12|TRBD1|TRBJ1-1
CASKQGGTEAFF
TGTGCCAGCAAGCAGGGGGGAACTGAAGCTTTCTTT
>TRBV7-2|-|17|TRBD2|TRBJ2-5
CASSSAGGRAGAETQYF
TGTGCCAGCAGCTCCGCGGGTGGGAGAGCGGGGGCAGAGACCCAGTACTTC
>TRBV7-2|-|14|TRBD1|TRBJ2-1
CASSWDRSYNEQFF
TGTGCCAGCAGCTGGGACAGGTCCTACAATGAGCAGTTCTTC
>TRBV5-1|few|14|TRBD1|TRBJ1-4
CASSTGGSGEKLFF
TGCGCCAGCAGCACAGGGGGAAGTGGCGAAAAACTGTTTTTT
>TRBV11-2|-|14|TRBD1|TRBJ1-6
CASSRGQADSPLHF
TGTGCCAGCAGCAGGGGACAGGCTGATTCACCCCTCCACTTT
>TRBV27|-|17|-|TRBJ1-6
CASSPQGVRTYNSPLHF
TGTGCCAGCAGTCCACAGGGTGTAAGAACCTATAATTCACCCCTCCACTTT
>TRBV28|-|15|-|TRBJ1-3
CACQGGKLSGNTIYF
TGTGCCTGCCAAGGAGGGAAACTCTCTGGAAACACCATATATTTT
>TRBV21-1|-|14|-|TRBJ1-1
CASSHRGVNTEAFF
TGTGCCAGCAGCCACCGGGGGGTGAACACTGAAGCTTTCTTT
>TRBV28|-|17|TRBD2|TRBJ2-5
CASSVGLAGGIPKTQYF
TGTGCCAGCAGTGTGGGACTAGCGGGGGGGATACCGAAGACCCAGTACTTC
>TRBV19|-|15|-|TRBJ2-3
CASSNPQSGRQGQYF
TGTGCCAGTAGCAACCCCCAGAGTGGGCGGCAGGGGCAGTATTTT
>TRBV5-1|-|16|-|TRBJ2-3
CASSTGDTTSTDTQYF
TGCGCCAGCAGCACCGGGGACACGACTAGCACAGATACGCAGTATTTT
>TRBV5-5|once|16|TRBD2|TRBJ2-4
CASSLDSGGTKNIQYF
TGTGCCAGCAGCTTGGATAGCGGGGGGACCAAAAACATTCAGTACTTC
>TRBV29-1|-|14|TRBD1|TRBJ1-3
CSVEERGHGNTIYF
TGCAGCGTTGAAGAAAGGGGGCATGGAAACACCATATATTTT
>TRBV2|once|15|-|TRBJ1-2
CASSERSEGRYGYTF
TGTGCCAGCAGTGAAAGGTCGGAGGGAAGGTATGGCTACACCTTC
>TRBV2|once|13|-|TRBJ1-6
CASRGGAGSPLHF
TGTGCCAGCAGGGGGGGGGCTGGGTCACCCCTCCACTTT
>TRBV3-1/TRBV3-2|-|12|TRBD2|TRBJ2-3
CASSQGLAGQYF
TGTGCCAGCAGCCAAGGTCTAGCGGGGCAGTATTTT
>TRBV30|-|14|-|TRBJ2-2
CAWSQGRGTGELFF
TGTGCCTGGAGTCAGGGGAGAGGCACCGGGGAGCTGTTTTTT
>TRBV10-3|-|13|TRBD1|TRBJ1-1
CAIRGQYNTEAFF
TGTGCCATCAGGGGACAGTACAACACTGAAGCTTTCTTT
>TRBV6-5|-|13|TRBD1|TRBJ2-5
CASSQQGFETQYF
TGTGCCAGCAGCCAACAGGGGTTTGAGACCCAGTACTTC
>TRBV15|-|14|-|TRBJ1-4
CATSTKGVNEKLFF
TGTGCCACCAGCACGAAAGGGGTGAATGAAAAACTGTTTTTT
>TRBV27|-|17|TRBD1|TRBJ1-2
CASSLSPPGQGNYGYTF
TGTGCCAGCAGTTTATCTCCCCCGGGACAGGGGAACTATGGCTACACCTTC
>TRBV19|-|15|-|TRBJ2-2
CASNRWGENTGELFF
TGTGCCAGTAATAGGTGGGGGGAGAACACCGGGGAGCTGTTTTTT
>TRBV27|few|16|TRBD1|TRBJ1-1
CASSKAGTGVRAEAFF
TGTGCCAGCAGTAAGGCCGGGACAGGGGTTAGGGCTGAAGCTTTCTTT
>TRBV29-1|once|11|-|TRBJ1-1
CSVVWNTEAFF
TGCAGCGTTGTATGGAACACTGAAGCTTTCTTT
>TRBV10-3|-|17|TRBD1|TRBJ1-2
CAIKTAPGQGAGNGYTF
TGTGCCATCAAGACCGCTCCGGGACAGGGCGCGGGGAATGGCTACACCTTC
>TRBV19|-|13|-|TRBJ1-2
CASRQLVDYGYTF
TGTGCCAGTCGACAGCTCGTGGACTATGGCTACACCTTC
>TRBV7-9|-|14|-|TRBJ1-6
CASSLAEGNSPLHF
TGTGCCAGCAGCTTAGCCGAGGGAAATTCACCCCTCCACTTT
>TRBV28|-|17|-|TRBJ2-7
CASSLSPADPFSYEQYF
TGTGCCAGCAGTTTAAGCCCTGCGGATCCCTTCTCCTACGAGCAGTACTTC
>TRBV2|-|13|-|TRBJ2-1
CASSVTGYNEQFF
TGTGCCAGCAGTGTCACAGGTTACAATGAGCAGTTCTTC
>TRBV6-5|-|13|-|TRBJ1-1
CASSYSGAPEAFF
TGTGCCAGCAGTTACTCGGGGGCCCCTGAAGCTTTCTTT
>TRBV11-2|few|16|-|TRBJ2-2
CASSQTRWANTGELFF
TGTGCCAGCAGCCAAACCCGATGGGCAAACACCGGGGAGCTGTTTTTT
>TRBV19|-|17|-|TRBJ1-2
CASSGPTRRAMRDGYTF
TGTGCCAGTAGTGGGCCGACCCGAAGGGCTATGAGGGATGGCTACACCTTC
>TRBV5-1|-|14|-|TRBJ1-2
CASSLGGGASGYTF
TGCGCCAGCAGCTTGGGCGGGGGGGCTTCTGGCTACACCTTC
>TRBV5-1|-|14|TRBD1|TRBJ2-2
CASQRGTGSGELFF
TGCGCCAGCCAAAGAGGGACAGGCTCCGGGGAGCTGTTTTTT
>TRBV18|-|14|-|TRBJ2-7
CASSPPGVSYEQYF
TGTGCCAGCTCACCACCAGGGGTCTCCTACGAGCAGTACTTC
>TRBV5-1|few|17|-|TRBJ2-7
CASSLRPRGQGGYEQYF
TGCGCCAGCAGCTTGAGGCCGAGGGGCCAGGGGGGCTACGAGCAGTACTTC
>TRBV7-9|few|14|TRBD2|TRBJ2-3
CASRSLAGAGTQYF
TGTGCCAGCAGGTCTCTAGCGGGGGCAGGGACGCAGTATTTT
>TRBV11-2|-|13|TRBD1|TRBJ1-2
CASSLGQGYGYTF
TGTGCCAGCAGCCTAGGACAGGGGTATGGCTACACCTTC
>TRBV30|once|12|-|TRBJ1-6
CAWSTGNSPLHF
TGTGCCTGGTCGACAGGAAATTCACCCCTCCACTTT
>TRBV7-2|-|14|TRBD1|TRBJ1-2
CASSPDRSSYGYTF
TGTGCCAGCAGCCCGGACAGGTCAAGCTATGGCTACACCTTC
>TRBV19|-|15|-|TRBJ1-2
CASSPQQGNLGGYTF
TGTGCCAGTAGTCCACAACAGGGTAATCTGGGTGGCTACACCTTC
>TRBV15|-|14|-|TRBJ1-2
CATSNRVGAAGYTF
TGTGCCACCAGCAACAGGGTAGGAGCGGCCGGCTACACCTTC
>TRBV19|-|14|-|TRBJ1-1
CASSIRGQNTEAFF
TGTGCCAGTAGTATAAGGGGCCAGAACACTGAAGCTTTCTTT
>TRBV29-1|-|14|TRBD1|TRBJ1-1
CSVEPTAGGTEAFF
TGCAGCGTTGAACCGACGGCAGGGGGAACTGAAGCTTTCTTT
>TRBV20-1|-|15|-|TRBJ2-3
CSASTLAGNTDTQYF
TGCAGTGCTAGTACACTAGCCGGGAACACAGATACGCAGTATTTT
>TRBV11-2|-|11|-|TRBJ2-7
CASSSHYEQYF
TGTGCCAGCAGCTCCCACTACGAGCAGTACTTC
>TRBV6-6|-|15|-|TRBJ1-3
CASSYSPGVRNTIYF
TGTGCCAGCAGTTACTCCCCAGGGGTTCGAAACACCATATATTTT
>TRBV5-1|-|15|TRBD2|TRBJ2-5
CASSPGLAGGETQYF
TGCGCCAGCAGCCCAGGACTAGCGGGGGGGGAGACCCAGTACTTC